The entry below describes one TCR beta chain. The sample comes from a study of blood T cells in healthy people across ages. At the level of the study: With template switching, about one barcoded beta molecule was captured per two T cells.

V lost 11 bases and J 5 bases, leaving 15 bases between the germline ends. Germline V gene sequence: CDR1 MDHEN, CDR2 SYDVKM. This CDR3 contains 12 residues. Alongside a J-beta primer mix, a sample-barcoded 5' primer served in a second PCR lasting about 7 to 11 cycles. Every cDNA molecule carried a tag from a template-switch adaptor bearing 12 random nucleotides. TCRdb recomputed calls from the 5' RACE reads with MiXCR, one row per CDR3 protein. In the table there are fewer than 900,000 distinct CDR3 sequences, 45% to 50% of which are singletons. The rearrangement joins TRBV28 to TRBJ2-5; D is tentatively TRBD1 or TRBD2 (5 bases each). Sequenced material: blood. This TCR came from an older woman in good health. The CDR3 coding sequence is TGTGCCTCACAGGCCGGCGGGGAGACCCAGTACTTC. It yields the protein CASQAGGETQYF. The whole variable domain, filled in from reference TRBV28 and TRBJ2-5, reads DVKVTQSSRYLVKRTGEKVFLECVQDMDHENMFWYRQDPGLGLRLIYFSYDVKMKEKGDIPEGYSVSREKKERFSLILESASTNQTSMYLCASQAGGETQYFGPGTRLLVL.